Below, 5 T cell receptor beta chains from the same sample are listed, as sequenced in a study of blood T cell repertoires in COVID-19 (dated by TCRdb to 2020 to 2021). Library preparation employed the immunoSEQ multiplex PCR assay. Here the immuneACCESS table is served through TCRdb, limited to in-frame sequences with V and J called. Missing clones are a known gap in these copies; in checked studies unresolved V genes cover under half, and the rest lacks a known reason. The sample contains some 340,000 clones, more than 70% of them found a single time. About 5.4% of the sample is taken by the ten largest. The material sequenced was PBMCs or T cells enriched from blood (not recorded which). Receptor source: a woman aged 25-40 years who had recovered from COVID-19.

The chain is built from TRBV19 and TRBJ1-1; possible D gene TRBD1, 6 bases. The CDR3 runs 14 residues. With 2 bases removed from V and 6 bases from J, the gap between germline ends came to 13 bases. Germline V gene lookup returns CDR1 LNHDA and CDR2 SQIVND (reference sequence). The CDR3 nucleotides are TGTGCCAGTAGTATATTGGGGGCGTCCGCTGAAGCTTTCTTT. It encodes CASSILGASAEAFF.

The rearrangement joins TRBV25-1 to TRBJ1-3; D perhaps matches TRBD1 (5 bases). There are 15 residues in the CDR3. V was pared by 3 bases and J by 9 bases, with 18 bases between. The V gene's germline CDR1 is MGHDK and CDR2 SYGVNS. CDR3 in amino acids: CASSEGPATFSTIYF. The CDR3 DNA is TGTGCCAGCAGTGAGGGGCCAGCAACTTTTAGCACCATATATTTT. The variable domain in full, completed from reference TRBV25-1 and TRBJ1-3, reads EADIYQTPRYLVIGTGKKITLECSQTMGHDKMYWYQQDPGMELHLIHYSYGVNSTEKGDLSSESTVSRIRTEHFPLTLESARPSHTSQYLCASSEGPATFSTIYFGEGSWLTVV.

V gene TRBV6-1 combines with J gene TRBJ1-2; D may be TRBD1 (5 bases). The CDR3 has 14 residues. Germline loops: CDR1 MNHNS, CDR2 SASEGT. Trimming shortened V by 2 bases and J by 2 bases, and 9 bases separated the two germline ends. Here the CDR3 DNA reads TGTGCCAGCAGTGAAAGACGGGGGAACTATGGCTACACCTTC. This gives the protein CASSERRGNYGYTF.

The chain recombines TRBV29-1 with TRBJ1-4, with D possibly matching TRBD1 (5 bases). Trimming took 6 bases from V and 8 from J, leaving 10 bases between them. The CDR3 runs to 11 residues. The V gene's germline CDR1 is SQVTM and CDR2 ANQGSEA. The CDR3 nucleotides are TGCAGCGTCTGGGGCAGCGAAAAACTGTTTTTT. This codes for CSVWGSEKLFF.

This chain links TRBV6-5 with TRBJ1-6; 10 bases are a match to TRBD1. Germline V gene data show CDR1 as MNHEY and CDR2 as SVGAGI. The length of the CDR3 is 16 residues. Unmatched junction bases numbered 3, after V lost 0 bases and J lost 7 bases. CDR3 sequence (DNA): TGTGCCAGCAGTTACTCACTGGGACAGGGGAATTCACCCCTCCACTTT. It translates to CASSYSLGQGNSPLHF.